This T cell receptor beta chain was recovered during a study of Graves' ophthalmopathy and Graves' hyperthyroidism. Study information: Ahead of any treatment, peripheral blood was obtained at the initial diagnosis. Findings and caveats of the study: Forecasting of ophthalmopathy progression by the model achieved about 71% sensitivity and around 77% specificity.

This CDR3 is 14 amino acids long. Germline CDR1 is SGHTA and CDR2 is FQGNSA. Using RNA transcripts, the TCR beta CDR3 regions were amplified. The authors performed first-round RT-PCR with HTBI primers and then a second-round multiplex PCR. Using its own MiXCR run on the multiplex PCR reads, TCRdb lists one record per CDR3 protein. The table shows 350,000 to 450,000 distinct CDR3 sequences, with approximately 20% occurring only once. The table lists this clonotype with many counts. Its cognate antigen is unknown. One junction end disagrees with the germline gene, perhaps due to a read error. Reliance was placed on clinical symptoms, serum thyroxine, TRAb, thyroid ultrasound and orbital computed tomography for diagnosis. An approximately 9.4 ml volume of fresh peripheral blood provided the PBMCs.

This chain links TRBV7-2 with TRBJ2-7; no clear D gene. Input material: peripheral blood. The sequence was collected from a woman younger than 30 with Graves' ophthalmopathy. Here the CDR3 reads CASSIAQSSYEQYF. CDR3 DNA: TGTGCCAGCAGCATAGCCCAAAGCTCCTACGAGCAGTACTTC.